The T cell receptor (beta chain) described here comes from a study of T cell changes during pregnancy in multiple sclerosis. Germline CDR1 MNHEY, CDR2 SVGAGI. CDR3 length equals 13 residues. Deletions cut 5 bases from V and 4 bases from J, with 9 bases between. Assay used: immunoSEQ multiplex PCR; TCRdb lists only in-frame clones, some missing. This sample has about 40,000 clones; 92% occur once, and the top ten carry about 0.8%. This chain joins TRBV6-5 and TRBJ1-5; D is perhaps TRBD1 (5 bases). The clonotype was recovered from a female donor with multiple sclerosis, enrolled in a pregnancy study. The specimen comprised CD4+ T cells from peripheral blood mononuclear cells, sampled in the third trimester of pregnancy. The CDR3 bases are TGTGCCAGCAGTCTCAGGGAAAATCAGCCCCAGCATTTT. Residues: CASSLRENQPQHF.